This TCR beta chain was sequenced during a study of shared clonotypes between healthy human individuals. Study results and limitations: A reduction in generation probabilities was seen for non-shared clonotypes relative to those shared by all four donors. Among the subsets, naive ones generally showed larger estimated richness than memory ones.

The length of the CDR3 is 12 residues. Between the trimmed V and J ends, which lost 7 bases and 0 bases, there was a span of 8 bases. CDR1 SQVTM and CDR2 ANQGSEA come from the germline V gene. This clone was counted a single time. As yet, its antigen is unknown. Terminally differentiated effector memory CD45RA+ cells were excluded by CCR7 positive selection of CD45RO-negative cells. All of the donors resided in Nashville, Tennessee, and each was a Caucasian adult. Only in-frame clones appear in the TCRdb table, and some are missing; sequencing was by immunoSEQ multiplex PCR. The sample lists roughly 770,000 clones, approximately 97% seen once, with about 0.21% in the top ten.

The source material was naive CD8+ T cells sorted from blood. The V call is TRBV29-1, the J call TRBJ2-3; D not certain. This receptor was taken from a man in his thirties or forties in good health. This CDR3 reads CSGLGSTDTQYF. CDR3 DNA sequence: TGCAGCGGACTGGGCAGCACAGATACGCAGTATTTT.